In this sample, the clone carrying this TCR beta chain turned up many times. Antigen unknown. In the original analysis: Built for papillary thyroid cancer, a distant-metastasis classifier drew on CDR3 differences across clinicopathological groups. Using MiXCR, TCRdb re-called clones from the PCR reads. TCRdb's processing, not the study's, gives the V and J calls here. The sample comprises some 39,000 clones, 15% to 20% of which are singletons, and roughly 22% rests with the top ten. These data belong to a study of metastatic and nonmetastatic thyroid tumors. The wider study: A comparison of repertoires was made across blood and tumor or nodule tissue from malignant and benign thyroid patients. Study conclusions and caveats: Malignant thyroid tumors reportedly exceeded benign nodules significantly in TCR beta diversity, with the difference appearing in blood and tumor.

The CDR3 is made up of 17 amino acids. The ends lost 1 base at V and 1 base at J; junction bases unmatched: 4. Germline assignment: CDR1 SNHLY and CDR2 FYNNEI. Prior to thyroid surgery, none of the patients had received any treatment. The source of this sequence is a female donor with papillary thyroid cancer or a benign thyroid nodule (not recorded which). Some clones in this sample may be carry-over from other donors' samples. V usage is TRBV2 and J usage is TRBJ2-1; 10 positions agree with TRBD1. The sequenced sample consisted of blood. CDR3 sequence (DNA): TGTGCCAGCAGTGAAGAGGTGGGACAGGGGTCCTACAATGAGCAGTTCTTC. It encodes CASSEEVGQGSYNEQFF.